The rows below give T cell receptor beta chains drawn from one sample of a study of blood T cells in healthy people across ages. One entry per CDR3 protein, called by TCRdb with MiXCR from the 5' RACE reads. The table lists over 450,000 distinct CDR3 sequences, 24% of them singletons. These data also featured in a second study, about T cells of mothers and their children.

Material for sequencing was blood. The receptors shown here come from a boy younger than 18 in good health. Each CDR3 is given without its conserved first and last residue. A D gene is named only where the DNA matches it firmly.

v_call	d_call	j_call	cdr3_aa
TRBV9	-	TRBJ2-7	ASSVGAGSSSYEQY
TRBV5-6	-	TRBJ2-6	ASSSRLSPKVSNSGANVLT
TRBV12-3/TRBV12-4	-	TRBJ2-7	ASSLARGDYEQY
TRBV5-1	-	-	ASSSVPGVEQY
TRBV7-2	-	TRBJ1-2	ASSPYGLKANYGYT
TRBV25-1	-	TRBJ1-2	ASSGGHSYGYT
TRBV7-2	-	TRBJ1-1	ASSLEQGGTEAF
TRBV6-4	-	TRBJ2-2	ASSDLGLTGELF
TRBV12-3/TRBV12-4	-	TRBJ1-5	ASSSAERPQH
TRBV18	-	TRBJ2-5	ASSRPGAEETQY
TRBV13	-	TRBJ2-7	ASSGQGLNYEQY
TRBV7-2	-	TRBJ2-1	ASSLSRATYNEQF
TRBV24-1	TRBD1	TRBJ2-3	ATSDSGTGGADTQY
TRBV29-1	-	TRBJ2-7	SVTGISSIEQY
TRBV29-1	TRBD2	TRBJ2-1	SVDGLAGVDERF
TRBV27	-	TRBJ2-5	ASSFSLDRKETQY
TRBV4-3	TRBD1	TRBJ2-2	ASSPTRGDRGNTGELF
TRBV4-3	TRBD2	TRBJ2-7	ASSQGTSDSYERY
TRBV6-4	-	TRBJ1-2	ASRDSNYGYT
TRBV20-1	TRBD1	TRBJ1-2	SARLTGGYGYT
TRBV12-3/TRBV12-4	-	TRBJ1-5	ASSLRQNQPQH
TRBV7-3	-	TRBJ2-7	ASSLRPGALYEQY
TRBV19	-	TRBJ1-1	ASNIPGEITEAF
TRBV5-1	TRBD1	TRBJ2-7	ASKGQAYEQY
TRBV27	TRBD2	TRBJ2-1	ASSPLALSYNEQF
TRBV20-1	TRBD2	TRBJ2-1	SARDFRGGSYNEQF
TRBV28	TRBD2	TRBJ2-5	ASRLAGGPTQETLY
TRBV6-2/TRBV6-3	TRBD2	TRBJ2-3	ASSPGLARGPGTDTQY
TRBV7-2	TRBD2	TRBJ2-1	ASSSRAGARINEQF
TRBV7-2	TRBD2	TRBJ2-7	ASSTSGSSNEQY
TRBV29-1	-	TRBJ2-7	SVEVRPANAYEQY
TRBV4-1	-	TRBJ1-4	ASSQALMTGKLF
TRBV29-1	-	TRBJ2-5	SVILRLETQY
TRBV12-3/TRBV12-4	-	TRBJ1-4	ASRSGIPNEKLF
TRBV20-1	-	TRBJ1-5	SARDYSSQPQH
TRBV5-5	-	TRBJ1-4	ASSFRTADEKLF
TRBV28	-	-	ASTTEGGLSSYEQY
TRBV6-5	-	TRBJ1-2	ASGEFYGYT
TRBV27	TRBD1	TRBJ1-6	ASRRQGWAPLH
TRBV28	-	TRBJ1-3	ASSPTRESGNTIY
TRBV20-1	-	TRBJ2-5	SARGRGRETQY
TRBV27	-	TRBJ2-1	ASSSSGGDYNEQF
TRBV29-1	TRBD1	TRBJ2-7	SAGTGGIEQY
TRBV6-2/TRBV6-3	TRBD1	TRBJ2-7	ASSYRTGGKYEQY
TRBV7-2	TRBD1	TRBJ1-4	ASSLAPGGVNEKLF
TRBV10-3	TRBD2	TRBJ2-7	ATLTSGSYEQY
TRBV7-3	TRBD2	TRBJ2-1	ASGLKIGLAGENEQF
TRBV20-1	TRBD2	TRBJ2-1	SVRRLAEYNEQF
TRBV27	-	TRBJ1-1	ASSLSGGEGTEAF
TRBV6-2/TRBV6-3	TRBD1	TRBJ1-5	ASSYGQARQPQH
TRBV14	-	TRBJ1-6	ASRLDRGRNSPLH
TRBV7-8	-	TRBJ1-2	ASSMGDGLRGYT
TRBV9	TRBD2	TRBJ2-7	ASSVGGSGSFDEQY